Following are 16 T cell receptor beta chains from one sample sequenced in a study of T cell clones after liver transplantation. TCRdb keeps only in-frame clones here, not all; method: immunoSEQ multiplex PCR. The profile shows 70,000 to 80,000 clones, 90% of them singletons. The sample consisted of CD4+ T cells from blood, taken before liver transplant. The receptors originated from a human donor who received a liver transplant.

A single count supports this clone. The J gene is TRBJ2-3, the V gene TRBV5-4; D is tentatively TRBD1 or TRBD2 (5 bases each). The CDR3 covers 14 residues. Germline V CDR1 and CDR2: SGHNT, YYREEE (reference sequence). The ends were cut back, 3 bases at V and 4 bases at J, with 12 bases in the middle. As DNA, the CDR3 is TGTGCCAGCAGCTCTAATAGGGGAGCAGATACGCAGTATTTT. It is translated as CASSSNRGADTQYF. Filled out from reference TRBV5-4 and TRBJ2-3, the complete variable domain reads ETGVTQSPTHLIKTRGQQVTLRCSSQSGHNTVSWYQQALGQGPQFIFQYYREEENGRGNFPPRFSGLQFPNYSSELNVNALELDDSALYLCASSSNRGADTQYFGPGTRLTVL.

The chain couples TRBV10-3 to TRBJ2-7; 11 positions agree with TRBD1. With 6 bases clipped from V and 6 bases from J, the junction kept 7 bases outside the gene matches. This CDR3 is 14 amino acids long. Germline values: CDR1 ENHRY, CDR2 SYGVKD. The CDR3 loop is CAISLGQGAGEQYF. CDR3 DNA sequence: TGTGCCATCAGCCTCGGACAGGGGGCGGGCGAGCAGTACTTC.

J is TRBJ2-3 and V is TRBV19, with 9 bases identical to TRBD2. CDR3 size: 14 residues. Germline V gene data show CDR1 as LNHDA and CDR2 as SQIVND (reference sequence). Trimming at V came to 5 bases and at J to 4 bases, leaving 4 bases not matched to a gene. The CDR3 loop is CASSLRLAADTQYF. CDR3 DNA sequence: TGTGCCAGTAGTCTTCGACTAGCGGCAGATACGCAGTATTTT. Filled out from reference TRBV19 and TRBJ2-3, the complete variable domain reads DGGITQSPKYLFRKEGQNVTLSCEQNLNHDAMYWYRQDPGQGLRLIYYSQIVNDFQKGDIAEGYSVSREKKESFPLTVTSAQKNPTAFYLCASSLRLAADTQYFGPGTRLTVL.

This rearrangement joins TRBV4-1 to TRBJ1-3; no firm D call. The V end lost 0 bases, the J end lost 2 bases, and 8 bases lay between the germline ends. The CDR3 is 15 residues long. Germline V gene sequence: CDR1 MGHRA, CDR2 YSYEKL. DNA of the CDR3: TGCGCCAGCAGCCAAGATACGCTGACTGGAAACACCATATATTTT. Encoded protein: CASSQDTLTGNTIYF.

This rearrangement joins TRBV14 to TRBJ1-4; a possible D gene is TRBD1 (6 bases). Germline V lookup: CDR1 SGHDN, CDR2 FVKESK. Trimming took 5 bases from V and 6 from J, leaving 10 bases between them. This CDR3 contains 13 residues. CDR3: CASSYNRDEKLFF. The DNA for the CDR3 is TGTGCCAGCAGCTACAACAGGGATGAAAAACTGTTTTTT.

The chain has TRBV19 and TRBJ2-1, with 14 nucleotides matching TRBD2. Germline-derived CDR1 and CDR2 are LNHDA and SQIVND (reference sequence). V lost 6 bases to trimming and J lost 0 bases; unmatched junction nucleotides: 7. This CDR3 comprises 18 residues. CDR3 in amino acids: CASRARTSGRSSYNEQFF. In DNA, the CDR3 is TGTGCCAGTAGGGCCCGGACTAGCGGGAGGAGCTCCTACAATGAGCAGTTCTTC.

This clone was seen once. This chain uses TRBV27 with TRBJ1-2; 9 nucleotides match TRBD1. This CDR3 has 15 residues. V shed 2 bases and J 7 bases; nucleotides not matched to a gene: 8. CDR1 and CDR2 from the germline V gene are MNHEY and SMNVEV (reference sequence). CDR3 sequence reads: CASSLDRGVYGGYTF. CDR3 DNA sequence: TGTGCCAGCAGTTTAGACAGGGGGGTGTACGGTGGCTACACCTTC.

The chain uses TRBV29-1 and TRBJ2-7, with D possibly being TRBD1 or TRBD2 (6 bases each). Germline lookup yields CDR1 SQVTM and CDR2 ANQGSEA. Trimming stripped 6 bases from V and 5 bases from J, with 20 bases between. The CDR3 runs 14 residues. The CDR3 region is CSVGGPLGGDEQYF. As DNA, the CDR3 is TGCAGCGTCGGAGGGCCGTTAGGGGGTGACGAGCAGTACTTC.

This chain uses TRBV11-2 with TRBJ2-1; 10 bases match TRBD2. The CDR3 is made up of 15 amino acids. With V trimmed by 5 bases and J by 8 bases, 9 bases remained unmatched. CDR1 is SGHAT, CDR2 FQNNGV, per germline. CDR3 nucleotide sequence: TGTGCCAGCAGCGGCCTAGCGGGAGTACGCTATGAGCAGTTCTTC. Translation: CASSGLAGVRYEQFF.

This chain uses TRBV11-3 with TRBJ2-3; TRBD1 aligns across 8 bases. CDR3 length equals 15 residues. Trimming removed 1 base from V and 3 bases from J; junction bases left unmatched: 3. Looked up from germline, CDR1 is SGHNT and CDR2 is YENEEA. CDR3 sequence (DNA): TGTGCCAGCAGCTTAGCCAGGGGGCAGACAGATACGCAGTATTTT. The encoded protein is CASSLARGQTDTQYF.

The genes are TRBV28 and TRBJ1-2; weak D call: TRBD1 (5 bases). Germline CDR1 and CDR2: MDHEN and SYDVKM. The CDR3 length is 13 residues. Trimming took 6 bases from V and 8 from J, leaving 16 bases between them. The CDR3 DNA reads as TGTGCCAGCAGCCGGGACGGGGAGGGCGGCTACACCTTC. It codes for CASSRDGEGGYTF.

This rearrangement joins TRBV5-5 to TRBJ2-7; 8 bases fit TRBD2. Unmatched junction bases numbered 6, after V lost 0 bases and J lost 4 bases. The CDR3 totals 15 residues. Per the germline V gene, CDR1 is SGHKS and CDR2 is YYEKEE (reference sequence). CDR3 coding DNA: TGTGCCAGCAGCTTGGTTGGTAGCGGGGAATACGAGCAGTACTTC. This encodes CASSLVGSGEYEQYF.

The chain is built from TRBV4-3 and TRBJ1-2; D not certain. V was clipped by 4 bases and J by 3 bases, with 18 bases between them. The CDR3 runs 16 residues. Per germline, CDR1 LGHNA and CDR2 YSLEER. CDR3 in DNA: TGCGCCAGCAGCCCGAACTTACCTCCCGGGGACTATGGCTACACCTTC. Its translation: CASSPNLPPGDYGYTF.

The chain recombines TRBV7-2 with TRBJ2-5; 7 nucleotides match TRBD1. Germline V gene lookup returns CDR1 SGHTA and CDR2 FQGNSA. This CDR3 region has 15 residues. J lost 4 bases, V lost 3 bases, and 8 bases had no gene match. The CDR3 DNA sequence: TGTGCCAGCAGCTTTAACAAGGGGGCGGGAGAGACCCAGTACTTC. Its protein is CASSFNKGAGETQYF.

V is TRBV2 and J is TRBJ1-2, with a weak D call TRBD1 (6 bases). The germline V gene encodes CDR1 SNHLY and CDR2 FYNNEI. V was clipped by 5 bases and J by 4 bases, with 20 bases between them. There are 16 residues in the CDR3. The CDR3 region has the DNA TGTGCCAGCAGTACCGGGGGCACCCAAACATCCTATGGCTACACCTTC. Its protein is CASSTGGTQTSYGYTF.

The V call is TRBV5-1, the J call TRBJ1-3; D possibly corresponds to TRBD1 (5 bases). The CDR3 covers 11 residues. Trimming took off 3 bases at V and 9 bases at J, with 7 bases between the two ends. Germline CDR1 and CDR2: SGHRS and YFSETQ. The CDR3 DNA reads TGCGCCAGCAGCTCGGGGGGCACCATATATTTT. Translated: CASSSGGTIYF. Full variable domain (rest looked up from reference TRBV5-1 and TRBJ1-3): KAGVTQTPRYLIKTRGQQVTLSCSPISGHRSVSWYQQTPGQGLQFLFEYFSETQRNKGNFPGRFSGRQFSNSRSEMNVSTLELGDSALYLCASSSGGTIYFGEGSWLTVV.